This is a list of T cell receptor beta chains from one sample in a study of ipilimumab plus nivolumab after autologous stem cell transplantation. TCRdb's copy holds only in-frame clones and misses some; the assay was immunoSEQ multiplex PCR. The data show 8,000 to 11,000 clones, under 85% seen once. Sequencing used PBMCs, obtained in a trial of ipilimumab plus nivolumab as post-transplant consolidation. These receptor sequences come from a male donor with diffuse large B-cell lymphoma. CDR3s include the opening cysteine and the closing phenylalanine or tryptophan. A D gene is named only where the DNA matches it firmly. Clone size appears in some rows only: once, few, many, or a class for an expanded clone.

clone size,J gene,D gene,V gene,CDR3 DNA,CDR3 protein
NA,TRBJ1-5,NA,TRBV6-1,TGTGCCAGCAGCCCCGTTCCTGAGGGGCGGCAGCCCCAGCATTTT,CASSPVPEGRQPQHF
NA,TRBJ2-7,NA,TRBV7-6,TGTGCCAGCAGCTTAGCGCACGGGTCTTACGAGCAGTACTTC,CASSLAHGSYEQYF
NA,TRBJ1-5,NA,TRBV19,TGTGCCAGTAGTATTCTACAAGACAATCAGCCCCAGCATTTT,CASSILQDNQPQHF
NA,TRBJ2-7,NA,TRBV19,TGTGCCAGTAGTAAGGGAGTCCCCTACGAGCAGTACTTC,CASSKGVPYEQYF
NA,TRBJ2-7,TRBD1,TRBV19,TGTGCCAGTAGCCCCGGGACAGGGTTTTCCGAGCAGTACTTC,CASSPGTGFSEQYF
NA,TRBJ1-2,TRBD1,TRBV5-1,TGCGCCAGCAGACCGACAGGGGGAGAATATGGCTACACCTTC,CASRPTGGEYGYTF
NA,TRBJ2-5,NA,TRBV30,TGTGCCTGGAGTGTACATGGGACCAGCAGGGCGGAGACCCAGTACTTC,CAWSVHGTSRAETQYF
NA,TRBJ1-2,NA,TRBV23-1,TGCGCTAGTCGGGGGGGCTACACCTTC,CASRGGYTF
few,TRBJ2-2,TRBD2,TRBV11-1,TGTGCCAGCAGGGGCGGACCTGGGAGGGGAACCCAAACCACCGGGGAGCTGTTTTTT,CASRGGPGRGTQTTGELFF
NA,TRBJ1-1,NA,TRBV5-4,TGTGCCAGCCGAGTTGGGGGGAACACTGAAGCTTTCTTT,CASRVGGNTEAFF
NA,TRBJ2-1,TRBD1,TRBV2,TGTGCCAGCAGCCCCCGGGACAGTTACAATGAGCAGTTCTTC,CASSPRDSYNEQFF
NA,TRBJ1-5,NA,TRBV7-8,TGTGCCAGCAGCTTAGGGGTTTCCAATCAGCCCCAGCATTTT,CASSLGVSNQPQHF
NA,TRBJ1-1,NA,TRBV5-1,TGCGCCAGCAGCTTGGATCCGACAGCGAACACTGAAGCTTTCTTT,CASSLDPTANTEAFF
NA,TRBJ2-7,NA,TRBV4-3,TGCGCCAGCAGCCAAGAGAGGGGACCCCATTACGAGCAGTACTTC,CASSQERGPHYEQYF
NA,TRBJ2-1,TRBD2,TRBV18,TGTGCCAGCTCATCATGGACTAGCGGGGTGGGGGATGAGCAGTTCTTC,CASSSWTSGVGDEQFF
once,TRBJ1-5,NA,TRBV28,TGTGCCAGCAGTTTATTGAATCAGCCCCAGCATTTT,CASSLLNQPQHF
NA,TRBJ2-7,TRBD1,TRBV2,TGTGCCAGCGTAGGACAGGGGAATCGATACGAGCAGTACTTC,CASVGQGNRYEQYF
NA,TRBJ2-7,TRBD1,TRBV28,TGTGCCAGCAGCCAGGACAGGCTCACCTACGAGCAGTACTTC,CASSQDRLTYEQYF
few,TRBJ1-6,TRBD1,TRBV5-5,TGTGCCAGCAGCCTAAGAGTGACAGGGGTCTCACCCCTCCACTTT,CASSLRVTGVSPLHF
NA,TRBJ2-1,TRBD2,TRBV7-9,TGTGCCAGCAGCTTAGTTAGCGGGGGATACAATGAGCAGTTCTTC,CASSLVSGGYNEQFF
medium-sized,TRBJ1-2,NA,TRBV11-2,TGTGCCAGCAGCCCCGACGGGGTGGACTCGGGCTACACCTTC,CASSPDGVDSGYTF
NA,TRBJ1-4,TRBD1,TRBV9,TGTGCCAGCAGCGTAGCCAAAATGTCAGGGGGGGATGAAAAACTGTTTTTT,CASSVAKMSGGDEKLFF
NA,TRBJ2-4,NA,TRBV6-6,TGTGCCAGCGGCTCACTAGCCAAAAACATTCAGTACTTC,CASGSLAKNIQYF
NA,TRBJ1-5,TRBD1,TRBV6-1,TGTGCCAGCAGTGCTCGGGACAGCTTAATAGGCAATCAGCCCCAGCATTTT,CASSARDSLIGNQPQHF
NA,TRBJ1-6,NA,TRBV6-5,TGTGCCAGCTCACCGGGCCTGAATTCACCCCTCCACTTT,CASSPGLNSPLHF
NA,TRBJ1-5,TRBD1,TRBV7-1,TGTGCCAGCAGCTACGACAGGGGCAATCAGCCCCAGCATTTT,CASSYDRGNQPQHF
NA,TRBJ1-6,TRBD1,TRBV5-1,TGCGCCAGCAGCTTGGGGGGACAGGGCAGGTCACCCCTCCACTTT,CASSLGGQGRSPLHF
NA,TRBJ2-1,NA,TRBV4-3,TGCGCCAGCAGCCAAGAGTCCGGGGCCTACAATGAGCAGTTCTTC,CASSQESGAYNEQFF
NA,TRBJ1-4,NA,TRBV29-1,TGCAGCGTCAACGTGGGGGGCTGGGAGAATGAAAAACTGTTTTTT,CSVNVGGWENEKLFF
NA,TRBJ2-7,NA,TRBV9,TGTGCCAGCAGCGTAGGTCCGGAGGCATCCTACGAGCAGTACTTC,CASSVGPEASYEQYF
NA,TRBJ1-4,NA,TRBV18,TGTGCCAGCTCACCAGCAGGCTATGCTAATGAAAAACTGTTTTTT,CASSPAGYANEKLFF
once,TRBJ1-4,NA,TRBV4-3,TGCGCCAGCAGCCAGGACCCGGACGGGGCGGGTAATGAAAAACTGTTTTTT,CASSQDPDGAGNEKLFF
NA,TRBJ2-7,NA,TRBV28,TGTGCCAGCAGTTTAGTTCCAGGGTCCGAGCAGTACTTC,CASSLVPGSEQYF
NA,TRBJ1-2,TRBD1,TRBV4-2,TGTGCCAGCAGCCAACCCGGGACAGCCAACTATGGCTACACCTTC,CASSQPGTANYGYTF
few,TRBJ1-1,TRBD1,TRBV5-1,TGCGCCAGCAGCCCCCACAGGGGTTTGAACACTGAAGCTTTCTTT,CASSPHRGLNTEAFF
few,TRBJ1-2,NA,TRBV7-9,TGTGCCAGCAGCCATACGTACAGCGGCTATGGCTACACCTTC,CASSHTYSGYGYTF
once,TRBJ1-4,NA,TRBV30,TGTGCCTGGAGCCCCCCTGGGAAGGAAAAACTGTTTTTT,CAWSPPGKEKLFF
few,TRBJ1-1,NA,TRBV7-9,TGTGCCAGCAGCTTGGATCCTGGGTCTGGTGAAGCTTTCTTT,CASSLDPGSGEAFF
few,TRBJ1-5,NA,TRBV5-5,TGTGCCAGCAGCCTTTCGTTTACAGGGATTTATAGCAATCAGCCCCAGCATTTT,CASSLSFTGIYSNQPQHF
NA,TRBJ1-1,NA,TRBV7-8,TGTGCCAGCAGCGCCCAGACAGCTAGCACTGAAGCTTTCTTT,CASSAQTASTEAFF
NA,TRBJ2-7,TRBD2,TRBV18,TGTGCCAGCTCACTGGGGGGGAGCCTCTCCTACGAGCAGTACTTC,CASSLGGSLSYEQYF
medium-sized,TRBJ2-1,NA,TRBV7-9,TGTGCCAGCACTCAGCCCGGGGGAAACAATGAGCAGTTCTTC,CASTQPGGNNEQFF
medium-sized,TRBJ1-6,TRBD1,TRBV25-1,TGTGCCAGCAGTGGAGGACCGGGACAGGGACCCTATAATTCACCCCTCCACTTT,CASSGGPGQGPYNSPLHF
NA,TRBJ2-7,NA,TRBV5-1,TGCGCCAGCAGCTTGGATGGACCGACCGTCTACGAGCAGTACTTC,CASSLDGPTVYEQYF
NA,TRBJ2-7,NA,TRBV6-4,TGTGCCATCAACGTTAGCCTAGGGAAAACCTACGAGCAGTACTTC,CAINVSLGKTYEQYF
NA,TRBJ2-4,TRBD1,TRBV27,TGTGCCAGCAGTTTAGGACAGGGGGCAGGCATTCAGTACTTC,CASSLGQGAGIQYF
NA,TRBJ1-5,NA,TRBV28,TGTGCCAGCAGTATCGGGCCAGGGGTTCAGCCCCAGCATTTT,CASSIGPGVQPQHF
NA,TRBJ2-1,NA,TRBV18,TGTGCCAGCTCGCCCCAGGGGGGCGCTGTTAATGAGCAGTTCTTC,CASSPQGGAVNEQFF
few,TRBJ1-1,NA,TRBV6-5,TGTGCCAGCAGTTACGTACAGTCGAACACTGAAGCTTTCTTT,CASSYVQSNTEAFF
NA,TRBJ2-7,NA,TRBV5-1,TGCGCCAGCAGCCAATTGACAGGTTACTACGAGCAGTACTTC,CASSQLTGYYEQYF
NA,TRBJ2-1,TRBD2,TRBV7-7,TGTGCTAGCAGTCCTTCCTTAGCGGGGGGAAACAATGAGCAGTTCTTC,CASSPSLAGGNNEQFF
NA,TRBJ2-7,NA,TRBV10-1,TGCGCCAGCAGTGATTCAGTCTTGGGGGCATTAAGCTCCTACGAGCAGTACTTC,CASSDSVLGALSSYEQYF
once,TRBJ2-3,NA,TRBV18,TGTGCCAGCTCACCTAGCACAGATACGCAGTATTTT,CASSPSTDTQYF
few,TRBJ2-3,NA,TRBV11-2,TGTGCCAGCAGCTTCGCGGGGTACTTCGGGAATACGCAGTATTTT,CASSFAGYFGNTQYF
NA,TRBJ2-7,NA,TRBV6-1,TGTGCCAGCAGTGGGCCCCTGCAGCAGTACTTC,CASSGPLQQYF
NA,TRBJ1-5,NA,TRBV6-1,TGTGCCAGCAGTGGTCTATGGGGGTTCCAGCCCCAGCATTTT,CASSGLWGFQPQHF
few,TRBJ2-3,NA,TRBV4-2,TGTGCCAGCAGCCAAGATGGAATAGCGGTAGATACGCAGTATTTT,CASSQDGIAVDTQYF